This passage covers 9 T cell receptor beta chains from one sample sequenced in a study of OX40 agonist ivuxolimab in advanced cancers. Receptor amplification or capture employed the immunoSEQ multiplex PCR assay. TCRdb stores this immuneACCESS table with in-frame sequences only. Part of the clones is absent; in the studies checked, under half of the shortfall reflects unresolved V genes, and no reason is known for the rest. This sample has tens of thousands of clones in its table, and around 87% of those were observed once. The ten largest clones represent roughly 0.35% of the sample. The sequencing used CD4+ or CD8+ T cells sorted from blood, collected in a trial of the OX40 agonist ivuxolimab. All receptors derive from an adult with an advanced solid tumor such as melanoma, head and neck, liver or kidney cancer.

J is TRBJ1-1 and V is TRBV7-9; D not certain. Trimming removed 2 bases from V and 0 bases from J, with 13 bases in between. This CDR3 is 16 amino acids long. The germline CDR1 and CDR2 sequences are SEHNR and FQNEAQ (reference sequence). CDR3 bases: TGTGCCAGCAGCTTATTCCCCCCCCGGGTGAACACTGAAGCTTTCTTT. Translated, it gives CASSLFPPRVNTEAFF.

The chain combines TRBV7-2 with TRBJ1-2; no reliable D call. Per the germline V gene, CDR1 is SGHTA and CDR2 is FQGNSA. The V end lost 5 bases, the J end lost 11 bases, and 21 bases lay between the germline ends. The CDR3 consists of 14 residues. For the CDR3, the DNA is TGTGCCAGCAGCCTCGTAAGAATCGCAGGAGGGTACACCTTC. It codes for CASSLVRIAGGYTF.

The chain is built from TRBV7-8 and TRBJ1-1; D might be TRBD1 (6 bases). The CDR3 is 17 amino acids. Germline CDR1 reads SGHVS; CDR2 reads FQNEAQ. The germline V and J ends were trimmed by 5 bases and 5 bases, with 24 bases remaining between them. CDR3 sequence reads: CASSPFRGGRAKTEAFF. The CDR3 bases are TGTGCCAGCAGCCCATTTAGGGGGGGCAGGGCAAAGACTGAAGCTTTCTTT. The complete variable domain, with remaining parts taken from reference TRBV7-8 and TRBJ1-1, reads GAGVSQSPRYKVAKRGQDVALRCDPISGHVSLFWYQQALGQGPEFLTYFQNEAQLDKSGLPSDRFFAERPEGSVSTLKIQRTQQEDSAVYLCASSPFRGGRAKTEAFFGQGTRLTVV.

The rearrangement uses TRBV5-6 and TRBJ1-5, with 7 nucleotides matching TRBD1. CDR1 is SGHDT and CDR2 is YYEEEE in the germline V gene. The CDR3 has 15 amino acids. The junction had 7 bases not matched to a gene; V was cut back by 2 bases and J by 5 bases. The CDR3, as DNA: TGTGCCAGCAGCTTAATTAGACAGGGTCATCAGCCCCAGCATTTT. As protein: CASSLIRQGHQPQHF.

The rearrangement links TRBV5-4 to TRBJ2-3; 8 bases line up with TRBD2. Germline loops: CDR1 SGHNT, CDR2 YYREEE (reference sequence). Trimming removed 0 bases from V and 5 bases from J; junction bases left unmatched: 5. The CDR3 totals 15 residues. In DNA form, the CDR3 reads TGTGCCAGCAGCTTGGGCGGGAGGTTTTTAGATACGCAGTATTTT. Its protein product is CASSLGGRFLDTQYF.

The rearrangement links TRBV6-1 to TRBJ2-7; maybe TRBD1 (5 bases). Between the trimmed V and J ends, which lost 5 bases and 6 bases, there was a span of 17 bases. Germline CDR1 is MNHNS and CDR2 is SASEGT. This CDR3 comprises 14 residues. CDR3 protein: CASSRKDTGSEQYF. DNA of the CDR3: TGTGCCAGCAGTCGCAAGGACACCGGCTCCGAGCAGTACTTC.

The chain carries TRBV27 and TRBJ2-5; no clear D. There are 16 residues in the CDR3. V was shortened by 5 bases and J by 1 base, with 17 bases between the two germline ends. Germline V gene lookup returns CDR1 MNHEY and CDR2 SMNVEV (reference sequence). This CDR3 is CASSASPRRIQETQYF. CDR3 nucleotide sequence: TGTGCCAGCAGTGCCTCCCCCCGCCGTATCCAAGAGACCCAGTACTTC.

This clone was seen once. V usage is TRBV7-8 and J usage is TRBJ1-2; the D gene is possibly TRBD1 (5 bases). Between the trimmed V and J ends, which lost 2 bases and 4 bases, there was a span of 14 bases. Germline loops: CDR1 SGHVS, CDR2 FQNEAQ. The CDR3 is 15 amino acids. The CDR3 reads CASSLIGSGSYGYTF. The DNA for the CDR3 is TGTGCCAGCAGCTTAATTGGGTCAGGGAGCTATGGCTACACCTTC.

The chain carries TRBV6-1 and TRBJ1-5; perhaps TRBD1 as D (6 bases). Germline CDR1 MNHNS, CDR2 SASEGT. The V end lost 6 bases, the J end lost 7 bases, and 10 bases lay between the germline ends. This CDR3 comprises 12 residues. The CDR3 here is CASSRGKQPQHF. The DNA for the CDR3 is TGTGCCAGCAGCAGGGGAAAACAGCCCCAGCATTTT.